This entry describes one T cell receptor beta chain. The data derive from a study of blood T cell repertoires in COVID-19. The overall study: Acute and convalescent COVID-19 samples came from the United States, Italy and Spain. Sources were T cells, B-cell-depleted T cells, or PBMCs; the material itself was cDNA or gDNA.

In the original workflow: Amplification of reference gene primers was used by the study to estimate nucleated cell counts. Profiled with immunoSEQ multiplex PCR; TCRdb holds only in-frame clones, not every one. D and trimming come from the DNA, and the V and J calls and clone size come from that table. The sample holds 350,000 or so clones, 80% to 90% seen once. Between the trimmed V and J ends, which lost 4 bases and 3 bases, there was a span of 15 bases. Germline CDR1 and CDR2: LGHDT and YNNKEL (reference sequence). The CDR3 is 15 amino acids. The clonotype comes from a woman between 40 and 50 years old with acute COVID-19. This chain uses TRBV3-1 (or the pseudogene TRBV3-2) with TRBJ1-1; D may be TRBD1 (5 bases). Sequencing input: PBMCs or T cells enriched from blood (not recorded which). The CDR3 here is CASSPILGGDTEAFF. CDR3 in DNA: TGTGCCAGCAGCCCGATTCTCGGGGGTGACACTGAAGCTTTCTTT.